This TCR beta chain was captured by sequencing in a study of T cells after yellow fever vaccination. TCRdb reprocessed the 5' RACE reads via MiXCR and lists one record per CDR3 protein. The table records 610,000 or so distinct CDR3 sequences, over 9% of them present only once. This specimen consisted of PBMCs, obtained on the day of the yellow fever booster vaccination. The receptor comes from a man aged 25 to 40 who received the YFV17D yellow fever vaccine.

This CDR3 reads CASSSRDRGYHEQYF. Written as DNA, the CDR3 is TGTGCCAGCAGTAGCCGGGACAGGGGGTACCACGAGCAGTACTTC. J is TRBJ2-7 and V is TRBV6-1; 11 bases are a match to TRBD1. This CDR3 comprises 15 residues. After removal of 5 bases from V and 5 bases from J, the junction contained 8 bases not matched to a gene. The germline gives CDR1 MNHNS, CDR2 SASEGT.